One sample yielded the 17 T cell receptor beta chains listed below, sequenced in a study of OX40 agonist ivuxolimab in advanced cancers. The assay was immunoSEQ multiplex PCR, and TCRdb's table has in-frame clones only and misses some. The table shows 45,000 to 65,000 clones, with less than 95% occurring only once. Sequencing used CD4+ or CD8+ T cells sorted from blood, obtained in a trial of the OX40 agonist ivuxolimab. The receptors originated from an adult with an advanced solid tumor such as melanoma, head and neck, liver or kidney cancer.

The rearrangement uses TRBV4-1 and TRBJ1-2; 12 bases are a match to TRBD1. V was clipped by 2 bases and J by 2 bases; unmatched bases: 6. Per the germline V gene, CDR1 is MGHRA and CDR2 is YSYEKL. The CDR3 loop spans 17 amino acids. DNA for the CDR3: TGCGCCAGCAGCCAATGGTGGGACAGGGGGCTAAACTATGGCTACACCTTC. Translating it yields CASSQWWDRGLNYGYTF.

The chain combines TRBV7-9 with TRBJ2-7, with unresolved D. The V end was cut by 1 base, the J end by 6 bases, with 10 bases between. The CDR3 is 13 amino acids. Germline loops: CDR1 SEHNR, CDR2 FQNEAQ (reference sequence). CDR3 residues: CASSLGERSEQYF. The CDR3 bases are TGTGCCAGCAGCTTAGGCGAGAGAAGCGAGCAGTACTTC.

This chain connects TRBV4-3 to TRBJ1-1; D gene unclear. This CDR3 contains 13 residues. Looked up from germline, CDR1 is LGHNA and CDR2 is YSLEER. Trimming shortened V by 1 base and J by 5 bases, and 8 bases separated the two germline ends. CDR3 protein: CASSQVTGTEAFF. The DNA for the CDR3 is TGCGCCAGCAGCCAAGTAACGGGGACTGAAGCTTTCTTT.

The CDR3 coding sequence is TGTGCCAGCAGCGATGGGACAGGGTGGTACTATGGCTACACCTTC. It yields the protein CASSDGTGWYYGYTF. The rearrangement uses TRBV5-5 and TRBJ1-2; 9 bases line up with TRBD1. Per germline, CDR1 SGHKS and CDR2 YYEKEE (reference sequence). The CDR3 has 15 amino acids. Trimming cost V 4 bases and J 3 bases; bases outside gene matches: 7.

This clone was counted a few times. The chain employs TRBV4-3 and TRBJ1-4; a weak D match, TRBD1 (5 bases). Trimming removed 0 bases at V and 5 bases at J, with 25 bases between. The length of the CDR3 is 20 residues. The germline CDR1 and CDR2 sequences are LGHNA and YSLEER. CDR3 loop: CASSQDWAGDLSIGNEKLFF. The DNA for the CDR3 is TGCGCCAGCAGCCAAGATTGGGCCGGGGACTTAAGTATCGGCAATGAAAAACTGTTTTTT.

The rearrangement joins TRBV12-5 to TRBJ2-7; D is unclear. Trimming pared 0 bases from V and 1 base from J, leaving 10 bases between. The CDR3 loop spans 15 amino acids. Germline V lookup: CDR1 LGHNT, CDR2 FRNRAP. The CDR3 sequence is CASGLVPRRSYEQYF. The DNA for the CDR3 is TGTGCTAGTGGTTTGGTGCCCCGACGTTCCTACGAGCAGTACTTC. Filled out from reference TRBV12-5 and TRBJ2-7, the complete variable domain reads DARVTQTPRHKVTEMGQEVTMRCQPILGHNTVFWYRQTMMQGLELLAYFRNRAPLDDSGMPKDRFSAEMPDATLATLKIQPSEPRDSAVYFCASGLVPRRSYEQYFGPGTRLTVT.

This clone showed up just once. This chain connects TRBV7-9 to TRBJ2-3; 9 bases match TRBD2. V lost 3 bases to trimming and J lost 0 bases; unmatched junction nucleotides: 1. CDR1 SEHNR and CDR2 FQNEAQ come from the germline V gene (reference sequence). The CDR3 runs 15 residues. The CDR3 spells CASSFLAGSTDTQYF. CDR3 sequence (DNA): TGTGCCAGCAGCTTCCTAGCGGGAAGCACAGATACGCAGTATTTT.

This clone was counted once. This sequence joins TRBV27 and TRBJ2-3; 11 nucleotides align to TRBD1. V gave up 4 bases and J gave up 3 bases; unmatched junction bases: 9. This CDR3 is 17 amino acids long. Germline V gene lookup returns CDR1 MNHEY and CDR2 SMNVEV (reference sequence). CDR3 region: CASSSLWTGGITDTQYF. In DNA, the CDR3 is TGTGCCAGCAGTTCTCTATGGACAGGGGGCATTACAGATACGCAGTATTTT.

The chain couples TRBV19 to TRBJ1-1, with no clear D. Germline assignment: CDR1 LNHDA and CDR2 SQIVND (reference sequence). This CDR3 region has 16 residues. V was trimmed by 5 bases and J by 1 base, leaving 17 bases between them. CDR3 sequence (DNA): TGTGCCAGTAGTTTGCAGACCTTTGTCCGGAACACTGAAGCTTTCTTT. Protein product: CASSLQTFVRNTEAFF. Together with reference TRBV19 and TRBJ1-1, the CDR3 gives the full variable domain: DGGITQSPKYLFRKEGQNVTLSCEQNLNHDAMYWYRQDPGQGLRLIYYSQIVNDFQKGDIAEGYSVSREKKESFPLTVTSAQKNPTAFYLCASSLQTFVRNTEAFFGQGTRLTVV.

The chain is built from TRBV28 and TRBJ2-5; 9 bases map to TRBD2. J gave up 5 bases and V 7 bases, and 11 bases lay outside the gene matches. CDR3 length: 15 amino acids. From germline, CDR1 is MDHEN and CDR2 SYDVKM. The CDR3 reads CASTRTGTSSETQYF. CDR3 DNA: TGTGCCAGCACCAGGACCGGGACTAGCAGCGAGACCCAGTACTTC.

The chain uses TRBV19 and TRBJ2-7; possible D gene TRBD2, 6 bases. Deletions cut 5 bases from V and 3 bases from J, with 11 bases between. This CDR3 region has 13 residues. Per germline, CDR1 LNHDA and CDR2 SQIVND (reference sequence). CDR3 nucleotide sequence: TGTGCCAGTAGTTTGGGGGGTCTCTACGAGCAGTACTTC. It is translated as CASSLGGLYEQYF.

The V call is TRBV5-8, the J call TRBJ2-7; D unresolved. CDR1 is SGHTS, CDR2 YDEGEE, per germline. Between the trimmed V and J ends, which lost 4 bases and 4 bases, there was a span of 18 bases. This CDR3 contains 15 residues. The DNA of the CDR3 is TGTGCCAGCAGCCCGCTTGGCACGGCCGTTTACGAGCAGTACTTC. This sequence encodes CASSPLGTAVYEQYF.

The chain uses TRBV18 and TRBJ2-3, with 11 bases aligning to TRBD1. Germline trimming cut 3 bases from V and 2 bases from J; bases unmatched to any gene: 7. CDR3 size: 17 residues. From germline, CDR1 is KGHSH and CDR2 LQKENI. The CDR3 loop is CASSPGGQGDFTDTQYF. The CDR3 bases are TGTGCCAGCTCACCCGGGGGACAGGGGGACTTCACAGATACGCAGTATTTT.

Here the CDR3 reads CASSLSDNSYEQYF. In DNA form, the CDR3 reads TGTGCCAGCAGCTTATCCGACAACTCCTACGAGCAGTACTTC. This chain links TRBV7-9 with TRBJ2-7; D remains unclear. Per the germline V gene, CDR1 is SEHNR and CDR2 is FQNEAQ (reference sequence). The V end was cut by 2 bases, the J end by 0 bases, with 8 bases between. This CDR3 contains 14 residues.

The rearrangement uses TRBV27 and TRBJ1-1, with 7 bases aligning to TRBD1. Germline lookup yields CDR1 MNHEY and CDR2 SMNVEV (reference sequence). V lost 4 bases to trimming and J lost 5 bases; unmatched junction nucleotides: 7. The CDR3 runs 14 residues. The CDR3 DNA reads TGTGCCAGCAGTTCATCAGGGGGTTGGACTGAAGCTTTCTTT. As protein: CASSSSGGWTEAFF.

The gene calls are TRBV19 and TRBJ1-1, with D uncertain. The CDR3 has 14 residues. Germline V CDR1 and CDR2: LNHDA, SQIVND (reference sequence). Deletions cut 5 bases from V and 4 bases from J, with 14 bases between. CDR3 sequence: CASSLAPGGTEAFF. CDR3 nucleotide sequence: TGTGCCAGTAGTTTAGCCCCGGGAGGCACTGAAGCTTTCTTT.

The chain is built from TRBV4-3 and TRBJ2-7; D is uncertain. The V and J ends lost 4 bases and 3 bases respectively, with 13 bases between them. The CDR3 consists of 14 residues. Germline lookup yields CDR1 LGHNA and CDR2 YSLEER. This CDR3 reads CASSLGHSNYEQYF. CDR3 nucleotide sequence: TGCGCCAGCAGCCTCGGGCACAGCAACTACGAGCAGTACTTC.